This T cell receptor (beta chain) was obtained from a study of siplizumab effects on memory and regulatory T cells. Only in-frame clones appear in the TCRdb table, and some are missing; sequencing was by immunoSEQ multiplex PCR. The table includes roughly 100,000 clones, about 92% detected once. Trimming pared 3 bases from V and 2 bases from J, leaving 8 bases between. Germline assignment: CDR1 SGHRS and CDR2 YFSETQ. The CDR3 runs 14 residues. This chain connects TRBV5-1 to TRBJ2-2; no firm D call. The clonotype was recovered from a human donor in good health. Sequencing was performed on CD4+ T cells sorted from blood. In DNA form, the CDR3 reads TGCGCCAGCAGCTCGGCCACAAACACCGGGGAGCTGTTTTTT. Translating it yields CASSSATNTGELFF.